A single sample gave rise to the 25 T cell receptor beta chains below, sequenced in a study of shared clonotypes between healthy human individuals. Generated by immunoSEQ multiplex PCR, the TCRdb table keeps only in-frame clones and is missing some. The data contain hundreds of thousands of clones, approximately 96% of them singletons. Terminally differentiated effector memory CD45RA+ cells were excluded from the naive CD8 cells, which were CD45RO-negative and positively selected for CCR7. The sequenced material came from naive CD8+ T cells sorted from blood. Every receptor here comes from a woman in her thirties in good health.

This sequence joins TRBV7-2 and TRBJ2-1; 8 nucleotides match TRBD2. The CDR3 totals 17 residues. In germline, CDR1 is SGHTA, CDR2 FQGNSA. The V and J ends lost 2 bases and 4 bases, in that order; junction bases with no gene match: 10. Here the CDR3 reads CASSLPPGREAYNEQFF. In DNA form, the CDR3 reads TGTGCCAGCAGCTTACCCCCAGGGCGGGAGGCTTACAATGAGCAGTTCTTC.

The chain uses TRBV4-1 and TRBJ1-2; 7 bases are a match to TRBD1. This CDR3 spans 15 amino acids. Germline V lookup: CDR1 MGHRA, CDR2 YSYEKL. V lost 4 bases to trimming and J lost 5 bases; unmatched junction nucleotides: 10. CDR3 nucleotides: TGCGCCAGCAGCCCTAGCTGGACAGGCTCATATGGCTACACCTTC. Translated: CASSPSWTGSYGYTF.

The chain has TRBV11-2 and TRBJ2-5, with D unresolved. Trimming removed 1 base from V and 5 bases from J, with 11 bases in between. The germline V gene encodes CDR1 SGHAT and CDR2 FQNNGV. The CDR3 covers 14 residues. CDR3 DNA sequence: TGTGCCAGCAGCTTAGTATCTCCCCCGGAGACCCAGTACTTC. Protein: CASSLVSPPETQYF.

This clone was seen a single time. The sample has other DNA sequences that encode this CDR3 too. The V and J genes are TRBV27 and TRBJ2-1, with D possibly matching TRBD2 (6 bases). The CDR3 contains 14 residues. Germline CDR1 reads MNHEY; CDR2 reads SMNVEV (reference sequence). Trimming left V 5 bases short and J 7 bases short, with 15 bases between. In nucleotides, the CDR3 is TGTGCCAGCAGTCTCCGGGACTCGACGAATGAGCAGTTCTTC. Its protein product is CASSLRDSTNEQFF.

The rearrangement joins TRBV5-5 to TRBJ2-7; 7 bases agree with TRBD2. There are 12 residues in the CDR3. Germline V gives CDR1 SGHKS, CDR2 YYEKEE (reference sequence). Trimming removed 6 bases from V and 5 bases from J; junction bases left unmatched: 5. The CDR3 nucleotides read TGTGCCAGCATGGGGGGGAAGAACGAGCAGTACTTC. Its translation: CASMGGKNEQYF.

This sequence joins TRBV7-9 and TRBJ1-5, with D possibly matching TRBD1 (6 bases). This CDR3 is built from 15 residues. V gave up 4 bases and J gave up 5 bases, with 15 bases separating them. Germline V gene lookup returns CDR1 SEHNR and CDR2 FQNEAQ (reference sequence). The CDR3: CASSSNREEDQPQHF. CDR3 in DNA: TGTGCCAGCAGCTCGAACAGGGAAGAGGATCAGCCCCAGCATTTT.

The rearrangement joins TRBV15 to TRBJ2-5; possibly TRBD1 or TRBD2 for D (5 bases each). V was cut by 0 bases and J by 3 bases, with 8 bases left in between. Germline V gene lookup returns CDR1 LNHNV and CDR2 YYDKDF (reference sequence). The CDR3 contains 14 residues. The CDR3 DNA reads as TGTGCCACCAGCAGAGATGGGACGGAAGAGACCCAGTACTTC. Amino acid sequence: CATSRDGTEETQYF.

The V and J genes are TRBV10-2 and TRBJ2-7; 11 positions agree with TRBD2. In germline, CDR1 is WSHSY, CDR2 SAAADI. CDR3 length equals 16 residues. J gave up 1 base and V 2 bases, and 4 bases lay outside the gene matches. The CDR3 DNA reads TGCGCCAGCAGTGAGGTTGGACTAGCGGGTTCCTACGAGCAGTACTTC. This encodes CASSEVGLAGSYEQYF.

The rearrangement joins TRBV7-3 to TRBJ2-6, with 7 bases aligning to TRBD1. Germline lookup yields CDR1 SGHTA and CDR2 FQGTGA. There are 17 residues in the CDR3. With V trimmed by 4 bases and J by 3 bases, 9 bases remained unmatched. In nucleotides, the CDR3 is TGTGCCAGCAGCTACCCTGACAGGGAAAGTGGGGCCAACGTCCTGACTTTC. This codes for CASSYPDRESGANVLTF.

The rearrangement links TRBV7-9 to TRBJ1-4; D gene uncertain. Trimming left V 8 bases short and J 5 bases short, with 9 bases between. This CDR3 has 12 amino acids. CDR1 SEHNR and CDR2 FQNEAQ come from the germline V gene (reference sequence). The CDR3 DNA follows: TGTGCCAGCTCAGGATCGAATGAAAAACTGTTTTTT. It is translated as CASSGSNEKLFF.

V usage is TRBV2 and J usage is TRBJ2-7; D remains ambiguous. Trimming cost V 6 bases and J 2 bases, with 11 bases left between them. This CDR3 contains 13 residues. From germline, CDR1 is SNHLY and CDR2 FYNNEI. The chain's CDR3 is CASSSIGPYEQYF. DNA for the CDR3: TGTGCCAGCAGCTCCATAGGTCCCTACGAGCAGTACTTC. The full variable domain, with the rest looked up from reference TRBV2 and TRBJ2-7, is EPEVTQTPSHQVTQMGQEVILRCVPISNHLYFYWYRQILGQKVEFLVSFYNNEISEKSEIFDDQFSVERPDGSNFTLKIRSTKLEDSAMYFCASSSIGPYEQYFGPGTRLTVT.

The chain combines TRBV9 with TRBJ2-1, with 9 bases lining up with TRBD1. The CDR3 contains 13 residues. Trimming removed 4 bases from V and 10 bases from J; junction bases left unmatched: 6. Per the germline V gene, CDR1 is SGDLS and CDR2 is YYNGEE. The CDR3 sequence: CASSTGQGWEQFF. The CDR3 DNA sequence: TGTGCCAGCAGCACGGGACAGGGCTGGGAGCAGTTCTTC.

The rearrangement joins TRBV28 to TRBJ2-7; TRBD2 aligns across 12 bases. The CDR3 runs to 14 residues. After removal of 8 bases from V and 4 bases from J, the junction contained 6 bases not matched to a gene. CDR1 is MDHEN, CDR2 SYDVKM, per germline. As DNA, the CDR3 is TGTGCCAGCGTACTAGCGGGAGGTAATTACGAGCAGTACTTC. This gives the protein CASVLAGGNYEQYF.

V usage is TRBV29-1 and J usage is TRBJ1-4; D possibly corresponds to TRBD1 (6 bases). Germline V CDR1 and CDR2: SQVTM, ANQGSEA. The CDR3 spans 13 residues. V shed 5 bases and J shed 11 bases, with 18 bases lying between them. The CDR3 DNA sequence: TGCAGCGTTCTTGCAGGGGACCTGCGGAAACTGTTTTTT. It encodes CSVLAGDLRKLFF.

V and J are TRBV27 and TRBJ2-1, with D unclear. CDR3 size: 13 residues. Trimming took 6 bases from V and 10 from J, leaving 16 bases between them. Per germline, CDR1 MNHEY and CDR2 SMNVEV (reference sequence). The CDR3 sequence is CASSPQESQEQFF. The CDR3 DNA is TGTGCCAGCAGCCCTCAGGAGTCCCAGGAGCAGTTCTTC.

The J gene is TRBJ2-1, the V gene TRBV2, with D unclear. The CDR3 runs to 14 residues. Deletions cut 8 bases from V and 8 bases from J, with 19 bases between. Germline V gene sequence: CDR1 SNHLY, CDR2 FYNNEI. The CDR3: CASPMTIGPDEQFF. Here the CDR3 DNA reads TGTGCCAGCCCCATGACCATTGGACCGGATGAGCAGTTCTTC.

The chain links TRBV25-1 to TRBJ2-1, with 7 bases lining up with TRBD2. The CDR3 is 11 amino acids. The V gene's germline CDR1 is MGHDK and CDR2 SYGVNS. The trim removed 4 bases at V and 14 bases at J, leaving 5 bases unmatched. CDR3 region: CASSGGGSEFF. The CDR3 DNA reads as TGTGCCAGCAGTGGTGGCGGGAGTGAGTTCTTC.

V is TRBV4-1 and J is TRBJ2-5; D is ambiguous. Germline loops: CDR1 MGHRA, CDR2 YSYEKL. This CDR3 is 12 amino acids long. With 1 base removed from V and 3 bases from J, the gap between germline ends came to 3 bases. The CDR3 DNA sequence: TGCGCCAGCAGCCAAGGGAAAGAGACCCAGTACTTC. Residues: CASSQGKETQYF.

This chain joins TRBV11-2 and TRBJ2-7; 9 nucleotides agree with TRBD1. The CDR3 runs 16 residues. CDR1 and CDR2 from the germline V gene are SGHAT and FQNNGV. J lost 7 bases, V lost 4 bases, and 14 bases had no gene match. The CDR3 DNA reads as TGTGCCAGCAGCTCAGTGTGGGACAGGGAACGGGAGGAGCAGTACTTC. This translates into CASSSVWDREREEQYF.

V gene TRBV28 combines with J gene TRBJ2-3; possibly TRBD1 or TRBD2 for D (5 bases each). The CDR3 totals 15 residues. Trimming removed 10 bases at V and 2 bases at J, with 19 bases between. Germline V gives CDR1 MDHEN, CDR2 SYDVKM. CDR3 residues: CATGDRAGNTDTQYF. CDR3 sequence (DNA): TGTGCCACCGGGGATCGGGCAGGGAACACAGATACGCAGTATTTT. Based on the CDR3 plus reference TRBV28 and TRBJ2-3, the full variable domain is DVKVTQSSRYLVKRTGEKVFLECVQDMDHENMFWYRQDPGLGLRLIYFSYDVKMKEKGDIPEGYSVSREKKERFSLILESASTNQTSMYLCATGDRAGNTDTQYFGPGTRLTVL.

This clone was seen once. The V gene is TRBV5-6, the J gene TRBJ2-7; D call uncertain. V lost 4 bases to trimming and J lost 5 bases, with 10 bases between them. CDR1 and CDR2 (germline): SGHDT, YYEEEE. The CDR3 is 12 residues long. Here the CDR3 DNA reads TGTGCCAGCAGCGAGGTTGGGGACGAGCAGTACTTC. Translating it yields CASSEVGDEQYF.

This clone was detected a few times. The genes are TRBV5-6 and TRBJ1-1; D gene unclear. Germline lookup yields CDR1 SGHDT and CDR2 YYEEEE. V lost 2 bases, J lost 2 bases, and 7 bases lay in between. This CDR3 has 13 residues. DNA for the CDR3: TGTGCCAGCAGCTTACCCATCAACACTGAAGCTTTCTTT. As protein: CASSLPINTEAFF. The variable domain in full, completed from reference TRBV5-6 and TRBJ1-1, reads DAGVTQSPTHLIKTRGQQVTLRCSPKSGHDTVSWYQQALGQGPQFIFQYYEEEERQRGNFPDRFSGHQFPNYSSELNVNALLLGDSALYLCASSLPINTEAFFGQGTRLTVV.

The chain couples TRBV28 to TRBJ2-7; 8 bases agree with TRBD1. This CDR3 has 18 residues. Germline CDR1 MDHEN, CDR2 SYDVKM. With V trimmed by 4 bases and J by 2 bases, 16 bases remained unmatched. CDR3 sequence (DNA): TGTGCCAGCAGTTCCCACACGGACAGGGTTCTATCCCCCTACGAGCAGTACTTC. Amino acids: CASSSHTDRVLSPYEQYF.

The V gene is TRBV28, the J gene TRBJ1-1; no definite D call. V shed 6 bases and J shed 12 bases, with 14 bases lying between them. There are 11 residues in the CDR3. The germline V gene encodes CDR1 MDHEN and CDR2 SYDVKM. In DNA, the CDR3 is TGTGCCAGCAGCTACTGGACGGAGTCTTTCTTT. Encoded protein: CASSYWTESFF. Full variable domain (remainder filled in from reference TRBV28 and TRBJ1-1): DVKVTQSSRYLVKRTGEKVFLECVQDMDHENMFWYRQDPGLGLRLIYFSYDVKMKEKGDIPEGYSVSREKKERFSLILESASTNQTSMYLCASSYWTESFFGQGTRLTVV.

The chain employs TRBV5-4 and TRBJ2-5, with 7 bases lining up with TRBD1. The J call may be mistaken, given a closer DNA end match to TRBJ2-7. The CDR3 has 14 residues. CDR1 and CDR2 from the germline V gene are SGHNT and YYREEE (reference sequence). The CDR3 loop is CASSLGQGAYEQYF. The CDR3 bases are TGTGCCAGCAGCTTGGGCCAGGGGGCCTACGAGCAGTACTTC.